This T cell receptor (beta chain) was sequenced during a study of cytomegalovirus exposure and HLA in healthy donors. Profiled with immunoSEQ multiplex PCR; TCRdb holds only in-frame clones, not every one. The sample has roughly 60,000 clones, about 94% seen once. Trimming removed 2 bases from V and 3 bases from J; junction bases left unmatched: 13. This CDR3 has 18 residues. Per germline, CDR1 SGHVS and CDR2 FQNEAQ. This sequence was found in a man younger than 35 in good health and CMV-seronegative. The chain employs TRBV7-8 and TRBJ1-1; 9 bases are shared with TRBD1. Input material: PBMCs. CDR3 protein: CASSLPFTRTGEYTEAFF. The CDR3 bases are TGTGCCAGCAGCTTACCTTTCACTCGGACAGGGGAGTACACTGAAGCTTTCTTT.